This TCR beta chain was recovered during a study of graft-versus-host responses after intestinal transplantation. Whole-study results and caveats: In recipient marrow, GvH clones were found, and some appeared first in ileum or blood.

Assay: immunoSEQ multiplex PCR; the TCRdb copy retains only in-frame clones and omits some. The data show 90,000 to 150,000 clones, around 93% seen once. Concerning this clone itself: Its matching antigen is unknown.

This CDR3 spans 14 amino acids. The V end was cut by 3 bases, the J end by 5 bases, with 11 bases between. Germline CDR1 is MDHEN and CDR2 is SYDVKM. The genes are TRBV28 and TRBJ2-1, with D perhaps matching TRBD2 (5 bases). The sequencing used unstimulated CD4+ T cells sorted from spleen or lymph node cells, collected before intestinal transplant. The receptor's source is a human donor who received an intestinal transplant. CDR3 nucleotides: TGTGCCAGCAGTTTGGGGAGTGGCCACAATGAGCAGTTCTTC. Translated: CASSLGSGHNEQFF.